Following are 2 T cell receptor beta chains from one sample sequenced in a study of shared clonotypes between healthy human individuals. Data came from immunoSEQ multiplex PCR; TCRdb stores just in-frame clones and leaves some out. The sample consists of 2,100,000 or so clones, approximately 96% of them appearing once. Specimen: naive CD4+ T cells sorted from blood. As to subset: CD45RA+ positively selected. The source is a man younger than 35 in good health.

Of note for this clone: Other DNA sequences of this sample code for an identical CDR3. As DNA, the CDR3 is TGTGCCAGCAGCGTTGGTAATTCACCCCTCCACTTT. Its protein is CASSVGNSPLHF. This chain links TRBV9 with TRBJ1-6; D is ambiguous. Trimming shortened V by 2 bases and J by 6 bases, and 3 bases separated the two germline ends. From germline, CDR1 is SGDLS and CDR2 YYNGEE. This CDR3 region has 12 residues. The whole variable domain, remainder taken from reference TRBV9 and TRBJ1-6, is DSGVTQTPKHLITATGQRVTLRCSPRSGDLSVYWYQQSLDQGLQFLIQYYNGEERAKGNILERFSAQQFPDLHSELNLSSLELGDSALYFCASSVGNSPLHFGNGTRLTVT.

The chain couples TRBV6-6 to TRBJ1-2; a possible D gene is TRBD1 (5 bases). Germline V gene sequence: CDR1 MNHNY, CDR2 SVGAGI (reference sequence). The CDR3 sequence is 14 residues long. V lost 0 bases to trimming and J lost 2 bases, with 7 bases between them. The CDR3 spells CASSYSRQNYGYTF. The CDR3 DNA sequence: TGTGCCAGCAGTTACTCTCGACAGAACTATGGCTACACCTTC.